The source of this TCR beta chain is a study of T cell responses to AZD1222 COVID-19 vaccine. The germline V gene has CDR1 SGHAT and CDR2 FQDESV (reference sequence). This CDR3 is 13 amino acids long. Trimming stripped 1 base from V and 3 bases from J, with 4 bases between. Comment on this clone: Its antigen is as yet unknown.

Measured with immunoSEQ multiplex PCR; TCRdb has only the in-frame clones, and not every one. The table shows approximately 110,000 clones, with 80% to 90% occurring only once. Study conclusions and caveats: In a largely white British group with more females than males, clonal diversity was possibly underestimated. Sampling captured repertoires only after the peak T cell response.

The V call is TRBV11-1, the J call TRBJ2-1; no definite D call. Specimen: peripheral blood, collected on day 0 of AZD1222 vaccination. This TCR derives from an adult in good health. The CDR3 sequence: CASSLEGYNEQFF. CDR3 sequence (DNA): TGTGCCAGCAGCTTAGAGGGCTACAATGAGCAGTTCTTC. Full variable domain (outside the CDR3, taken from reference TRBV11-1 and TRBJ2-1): EAEVAQSPRYKITEKSQAVAFWCDPISGHATLYWYRQILGQGPELLVQFQDESVVDDSQLPKDRFSAERLKGVDSTLKIQPAELGDSAMYLCASSLEGYNEQFFGPGTRLTVL.